The clone carrying this T cell receptor beta chain was counted many times. Its antigen is unidentified. The data originate from a study of T cell repertoires in cytomegalovirus infection. Across the whole study: Researchers turned to recently identified HLA-C-restricted CMV epitopes as well as well-studied HLA-B-restricted ones.

TCRdb independently ran MiXCR on the reads; one entry per CDR3 protein. The data contain about 770,000 distinct CDR3 sequences, 25% to 35% of them singletons. V shed 1 base and J 8 bases; nucleotides not matched to a gene: 10. Germline loops: CDR1 SGHTA, CDR2 FQGNSA. The CDR3 extends over 16 amino acids. The chain links TRBV7-2 to TRBJ2-1, with 8 positions matching TRBD2. The receptor was isolated from a human donor in good health (CMV status not recorded). Some clones in this sample may be carry-over from other donors' samples. The material sequenced was cultured CD8+ T cells from PBMCs, taken from culture after CMV antigen stimulation. DNA for the CDR3: TGTGCCAGCAGCTTAGTAGCGGGAAACATAATCGATGAGCAGTTCTTC. Translated, it gives CASSLVAGNIIDEQFF.